This paragraph reports one T cell receptor beta chain. This clone was counted a few times. Its antigen is unknown. Per-base qualities were not stored, and no clone one base away is much larger. Collaborating institutions collected whole blood in K2EDTA tubes following their own protocols. For TCRbeta analysis, collaborators shipped samples as frozen whole blood, isolated PBMCs, or DNA extracted from either of those sample types. The sample is drawn from a study of blood T cell repertoires in COVID-19 (dated by TCRdb to about 2020). Context from the whole study: Collaborator samples came from the United States, Italy and Spain and covered acute and convalescent phases of COVID-19. The material from the prospective study consisted of cDNA or gDNA derived from T cells, B-cell-depleted T cells, or PBMCs. Deeply sampled blood TCRbeta repertoires from subjects exposed to, actively infected with, or recovered from COVID-19 were included in the dataset. The repertoires were made available in a free public database intended to serve as a resource for research on the immune response to SARS-CoV-2. The samples were drawn from two sources: the first 160 participants of the ongoing ImmuneRACE study, and 950 to 1,500 subjects contributed by 6 global collaborators. The sample metadata nearly always contained a de-identified subject ID, COVID-19 status, age in years and sex. Where available, HLA class I and class II types were obtained from metadata supplied by the sample provider rather than from assay-based typing.

On the study overall, not on this receptor specifically: The amount of clinical and demographic metadata varied by source and participant and was provided uncurated.

The immunoSEQ Assay, a bias-controlled multiplex PCR, was used to amplify TCRbeta CDR3 regions from genomic DNA. The study's processing was this. Nucleated cell counts per sample were estimated from amplification of reference gene primers within the assay. To quantify the absolute abundance of each unique TCRbeta CDR3 rearrangement, sequence reads were collapsed and filtered. For each sample, productive Simpson clonality was calculated by taking the square root of Simpson's diversity index across productive rearrangements. TCRdb carries this immuneACCESS record with in-frame sequences only. Its versions omit some clonotypes, under half of them owing to an unresolved V gene in the studies checked, with the rest unexplained. V, J and clone size are those of that table, while D and trimming were read from the DNA. This sample has roughly 71,000 clones in its table, and 75% to 85% of those were observed once. Of the sample, more than 20% is held by the ten largest clones.

From cysteine to phenylalanine, the CDR3 is 13 amino acids long. Solely the CDR3 DNA is kept, with 39 bases framed from the first base. A distance of 10 bases separates the germline ends of V and J, which lose 0 bases and 10 bases respectively. CDR1 SQVTM and CDR2 ANQGSEA were looked up in the germline V gene. Material: peripheral blood. This TCR came from a man aged 45 to 65 with acute or convalescent COVID-19. Here the chain combines TRBV29-1 and TRBJ1-6; the D gene is perhaps TRBD1, on 5 matching bases. The CDR3 amino acid sequence is: CSVEETDGSPLHF. The DNA is as follows: TGCAGCGTTGAAGAGACAGATGGGTCACCCCTCCACTTT.